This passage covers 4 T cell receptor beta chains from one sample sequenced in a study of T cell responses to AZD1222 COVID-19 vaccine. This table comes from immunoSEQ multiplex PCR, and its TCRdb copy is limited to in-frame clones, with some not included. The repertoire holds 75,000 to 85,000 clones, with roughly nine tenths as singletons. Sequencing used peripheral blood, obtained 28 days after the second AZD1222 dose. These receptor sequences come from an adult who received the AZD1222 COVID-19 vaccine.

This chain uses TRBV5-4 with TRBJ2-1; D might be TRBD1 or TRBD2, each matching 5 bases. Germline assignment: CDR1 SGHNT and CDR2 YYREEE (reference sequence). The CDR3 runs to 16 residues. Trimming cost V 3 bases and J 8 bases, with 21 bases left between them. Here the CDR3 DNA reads TGTGCCAGCAGCTCGCCGGGACGGAGAATGGGCGATGAGCAGTTCTTC. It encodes CASSSPGRRMGDEQFF. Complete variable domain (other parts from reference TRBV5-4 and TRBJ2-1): ETGVTQSPTHLIKTRGQQVTLRCSSQSGHNTVSWYQQALGQGPQFIFQYYREEENGRGNFPPRFSGLQFPNYSSELNVNALELDDSALYLCASSSPGRRMGDEQFFGPGTRLTVL.

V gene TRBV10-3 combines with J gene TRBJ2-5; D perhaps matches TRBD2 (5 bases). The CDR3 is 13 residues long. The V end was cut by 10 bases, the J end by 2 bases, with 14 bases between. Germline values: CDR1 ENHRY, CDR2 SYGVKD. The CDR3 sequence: CATRGEVQETQYF. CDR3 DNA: TGTGCCACCCGGGGAGAAGTACAAGAGACCCAGTACTTC.

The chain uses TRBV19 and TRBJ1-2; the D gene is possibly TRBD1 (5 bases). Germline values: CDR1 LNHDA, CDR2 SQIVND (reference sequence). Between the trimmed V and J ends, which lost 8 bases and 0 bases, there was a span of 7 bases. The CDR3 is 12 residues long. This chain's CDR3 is CASSRANYGYTF. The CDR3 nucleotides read TGTGCCAGTTCCAGGGCTAACTATGGCTACACCTTC.

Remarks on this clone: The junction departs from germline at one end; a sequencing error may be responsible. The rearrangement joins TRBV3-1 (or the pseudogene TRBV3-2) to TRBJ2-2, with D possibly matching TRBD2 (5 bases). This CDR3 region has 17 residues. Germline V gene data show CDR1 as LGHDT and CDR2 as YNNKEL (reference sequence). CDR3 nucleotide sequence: TGTGCCGGCAGCCAAGTGGCTAGCCGAAAGAACACCGGGGAGCTGTTTTTT. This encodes CAGSQVASRKNTGELFF.